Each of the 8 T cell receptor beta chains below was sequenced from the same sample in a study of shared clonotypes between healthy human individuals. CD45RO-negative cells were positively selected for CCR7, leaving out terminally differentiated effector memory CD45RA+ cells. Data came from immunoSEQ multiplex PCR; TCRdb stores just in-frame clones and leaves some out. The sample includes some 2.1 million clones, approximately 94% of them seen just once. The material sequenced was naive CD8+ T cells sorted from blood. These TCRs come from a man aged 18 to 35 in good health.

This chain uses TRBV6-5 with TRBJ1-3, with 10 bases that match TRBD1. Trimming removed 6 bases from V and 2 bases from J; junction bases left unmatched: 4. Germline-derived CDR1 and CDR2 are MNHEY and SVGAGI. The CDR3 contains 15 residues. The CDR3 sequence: CASRLGTGAGNTIYF. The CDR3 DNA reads TGTGCCAGCAGGCTCGGGACAGGGGCTGGAAACACCATATATTTT.

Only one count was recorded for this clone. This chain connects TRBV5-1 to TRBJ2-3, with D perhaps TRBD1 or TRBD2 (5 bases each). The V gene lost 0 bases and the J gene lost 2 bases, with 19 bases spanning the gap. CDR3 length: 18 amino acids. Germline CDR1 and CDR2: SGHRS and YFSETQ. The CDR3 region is CASSLGRGELDLTDTQYF. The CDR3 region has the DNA TGCGCCAGCAGCTTGGGGCGAGGGGAACTGGATCTCACAGATACGCAGTATTTT.

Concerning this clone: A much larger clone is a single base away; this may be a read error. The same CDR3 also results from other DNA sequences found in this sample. The CDR3 DNA follows: TGTGCCAGCAGGGACTCCTACGAGCAGTACTTC. Amino acid sequence: CASRDSYEQYF. The V call is TRBV6-6, the J call TRBJ2-7; D unresolved. CDR3 length: 11 residues. Per germline, CDR1 MNHNY and CDR2 SVGAGI (reference sequence). The V gene lost 6 bases and the J gene lost 0 bases, with 3 bases spanning the gap.

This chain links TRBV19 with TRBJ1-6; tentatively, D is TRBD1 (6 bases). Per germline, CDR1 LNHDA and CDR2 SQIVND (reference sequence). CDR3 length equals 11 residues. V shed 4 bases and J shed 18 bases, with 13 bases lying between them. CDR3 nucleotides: TGTGCCAGTAGTAGCGGGACAATTCACCACTTT. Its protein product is CASSSGTIHHF. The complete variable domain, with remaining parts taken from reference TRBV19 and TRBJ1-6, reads DGGITQSPKYLFRKEGQNVTLSCEQNLNHDAMYWYRQDPGQGLRLIYYSQIVNDFQKGDIAEGYSVSREKKESFPLTVTSAQKNPTAFYLCASSSGTIHHFGNGTRLTVT.

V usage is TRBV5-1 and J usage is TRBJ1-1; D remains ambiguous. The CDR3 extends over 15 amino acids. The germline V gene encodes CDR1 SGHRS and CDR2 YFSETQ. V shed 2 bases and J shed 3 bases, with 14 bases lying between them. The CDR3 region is CASSFEARPYTEAFF. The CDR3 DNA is TGCGCCAGCAGCTTCGAGGCCAGACCGTACACTGAAGCTTTCTTT. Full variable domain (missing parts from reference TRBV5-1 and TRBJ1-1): KAGVTQTPRYLIKTRGQQVTLSCSPISGHRSVSWYQQTPGQGLQFLFEYFSETQRNKGNFPGRFSGRQFSNSRSEMNVSTLELGDSALYLCASSFEARPYTEAFFGQGTRLTVV.

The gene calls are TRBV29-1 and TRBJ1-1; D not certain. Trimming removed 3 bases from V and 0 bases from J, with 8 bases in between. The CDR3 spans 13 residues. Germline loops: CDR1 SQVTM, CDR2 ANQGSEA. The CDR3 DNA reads TGCAGCGTTGATTCGGACCTGAACACTGAAGCTTTCTTT. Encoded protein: CSVDSDLNTEAFF.

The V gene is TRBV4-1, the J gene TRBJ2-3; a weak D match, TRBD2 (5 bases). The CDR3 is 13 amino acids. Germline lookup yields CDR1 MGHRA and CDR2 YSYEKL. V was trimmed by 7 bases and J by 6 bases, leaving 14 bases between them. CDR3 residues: CASTARGSDTQYF. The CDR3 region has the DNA TGCGCCAGCACCGCCAGAGGGTCCGATACGCAGTATTTT.

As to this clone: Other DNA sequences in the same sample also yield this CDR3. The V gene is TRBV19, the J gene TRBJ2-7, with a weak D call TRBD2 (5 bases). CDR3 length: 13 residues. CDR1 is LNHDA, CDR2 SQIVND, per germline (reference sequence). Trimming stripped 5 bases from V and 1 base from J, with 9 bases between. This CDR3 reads CASSYGVSYEQYF. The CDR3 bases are TGTGCCAGTAGTTACGGGGTTTCCTACGAGCAGTACTTC. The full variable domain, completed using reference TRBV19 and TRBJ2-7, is DGGITQSPKYLFRKEGQNVTLSCEQNLNHDAMYWYRQDPGQGLRLIYYSQIVNDFQKGDIAEGYSVSREKKESFPLTVTSAQKNPTAFYLCASSYGVSYEQYFGPGTRLTVT.